This T cell receptor (beta chain) comes out of a study of blood T cell repertoires in COVID-19. The overall study: The origin of the acute and convalescent COVID-19 samples was the United States, Italy and Spain.

Between the trimmed V and J ends, which lost 0 bases and 2 bases, there was a span of 9 bases. Germline V gives CDR1 SGHRS, CDR2 YFSETQ. The CDR3 is made up of 15 amino acids. Per the original data handling: Scientists estimated how many nucleated cells there were by amplifying reference gene primers. Clones were sequenced by immunoSEQ multiplex PCR, and TCRdb holds only the in-frame ones, with some missing. V, J and clone size are taken as reported in that table, and D and trimming were inferred from the DNA itself. The table includes 300,000 or so clones, just under 90% detected once. Source material: peripheral blood. The clonotype originates from a woman aged 40 to 49 with acute or convalescent COVID-19. The chain recombines TRBV5-1 with TRBJ1-3; D is perhaps TRBD1 (5 bases). The CDR3 coding sequence is TGCGCCAGCAGCTTGGGGGACTCGGCTGGAAACACCATATATTTT. It encodes CASSLGDSAGNTIYF.